A selection of T cell receptor beta chains follows, all from one sample in a study of T cells in pancreatic ductal adenocarcinoma. Repertoires were generated with immunoSEQ multiplex PCR, while TCRdb's copy carries only in-frame clones and drops some. This table has 100,000 or so clones, around 96% appearing once. Sequenced sample: PBMCs. The receptor set was obtained from a human donor with pancreatic ductal adenocarcinoma. Both conserved end residues are part of each CDR3. The order of the fields is CDR3 DNA, CDR3 protein, J gene, V gene, clone size, D gene. A D gene is named only where the DNA matches it firmly. Clone sizes are given selectively: once, few, many, or a class where the clone is expanded.

CDR3nt: TGTGCCAGCAGCTTAGAAACAGGGATTTATGGCTACACCTTC
CDR3aa: CASSLETGIYGYTF
j_gene: TRBJ1-2
v_gene: TRBV7-2
abundance: once
d_gene: NA

CDR3nt: TGTGCCAGCAGGGCAGGAGGGGCCGAGACCCAGTACTTC
CDR3aa: CASRAGGAETQYF
j_gene: TRBJ2-5
v_gene: TRBV11-2
abundance: NA
d_gene: NA

CDR3nt: TGTGCCAGCGGAGTACAGGGGGCGATCAGCGGCTACACCTTC
CDR3aa: CASGVQGAISGYTF
j_gene: TRBJ1-2
v_gene: TRBV28
abundance: NA
d_gene: TRBD1

CDR3nt: TGTGCCAGCAGCTTAGTGGGACAGGGGATCTATGGCTACACCTTC
CDR3aa: CASSLVGQGIYGYTF
j_gene: TRBJ1-2
v_gene: TRBV7-8
abundance: NA
d_gene: TRBD1

CDR3nt: TGTGCCAGCAGTGAAAAATTGGCAGGGCTGAAGCCCCAGCATTTT
CDR3aa: CASSEKLAGLKPQHF
j_gene: TRBJ1-5
v_gene: TRBV6-1
abundance: once
d_gene: NA

CDR3nt: TGCGCCAGCAGCCGATCTTTCTCCGGGACAGGGGGAAAGACCCAGTACTTC
CDR3aa: CASSRSFSGTGGKTQYF
j_gene: TRBJ2-5
v_gene: TRBV4-1
abundance: NA
d_gene: TRBD1

CDR3nt: TGTGCCAGCAGCGAATGGAGCCCTGCAACTAATGAAAAACTGTTTTTT
CDR3aa: CASSEWSPATNEKLFF
j_gene: TRBJ1-4
v_gene: TRBV7-9
abundance: NA
d_gene: NA

CDR3nt: TGTGCCAGCAGCAGCCAGCGGACCATTGTAGATACGCAGTATTTT
CDR3aa: CASSSQRTIVDTQYF
j_gene: TRBJ2-3
v_gene: TRBV7-2
abundance: NA
d_gene: NA

CDR3nt: TGTGCCACCATAATGGGGACGACAGGAAACACCGGGGAGCTGTTTTTT
CDR3aa: CATIMGTTGNTGELFF
j_gene: TRBJ2-2
v_gene: TRBV10-3
abundance: NA
d_gene: NA

CDR3nt: TGTGCCAGCAGCTCTCCAAAAAAAGGACTAGCGGGAGGTTGGGAGACCCAGTACTTC
CDR3aa: CASSSPKKGLAGGWETQYF
j_gene: TRBJ2-5
v_gene: TRBV5-5
abundance: NA
d_gene: TRBD2

CDR3nt: TGTGCCAGCAGCTTAGGAACAGGAAGCTCCTACGAGCAGTACTTC
CDR3aa: CASSLGTGSSYEQYF
j_gene: TRBJ2-7
v_gene: TRBV7-2
abundance: NA
d_gene: NA

CDR3nt: TGTGCCAGCAGTGCCGGGACAGACCTTACGAGGCAGTACTTC
CDR3aa: CASSAGTDLTRQYF
j_gene: TRBJ2-7
v_gene: TRBV6-5
abundance: NA
d_gene: TRBD1

CDR3nt: TGTGCCAGTAGTATAACGGACAGGGGAACTGGCTACACCTTC
CDR3aa: CASSITDRGTGYTF
j_gene: TRBJ1-2
v_gene: TRBV19
abundance: NA
d_gene: TRBD1

CDR3nt: TGTGCCAGCAGTGAAACTGAATACCAAGAGACCCAGTACTTC
CDR3aa: CASSETEYQETQYF
j_gene: TRBJ2-5
v_gene: TRBV2
abundance: NA
d_gene: NA

CDR3nt: TGTGCCAGCAAGCCAGGGATGAACAATGAGCAGTTCTTC
CDR3aa: CASKPGMNNEQFF
j_gene: TRBJ2-1
v_gene: TRBV6-1
abundance: NA
d_gene: NA

CDR3nt: TGTGCCAGCACCCGAGGACTAGCGGGAGGGATCGAGTCCTACGAGCAGTACTTC
CDR3aa: CASTRGLAGGIESYEQYF
j_gene: TRBJ2-7
v_gene: TRBV28
abundance: NA
d_gene: TRBD2

CDR3nt: TGCGCCAGCAGCTTGTTACCGTTTGGACTAGGTGGAGATACGCAGTATTTT
CDR3aa: CASSLLPFGLGGDTQYF
j_gene: TRBJ2-3
v_gene: TRBV5-1
abundance: NA
d_gene: TRBD2

CDR3nt: TGTGCCAGCTCACCGGATAGCCGCGATACGCAGTATTTT
CDR3aa: CASSPDSRDTQYF
j_gene: TRBJ2-3
v_gene: TRBV18
abundance: NA
d_gene: NA

CDR3nt: TGCGCCAGCAGCTTGGAGGGGCCGTCTGGGGCCAACGTCCTGACTTTC
CDR3aa: CASSLEGPSGANVLTF
j_gene: TRBJ2-6
v_gene: TRBV5-1
abundance: NA
d_gene: NA

CDR3nt: TGCAGCGTTGAAGATATACTAGCGGGGGGTACGCAGTATTTT
CDR3aa: CSVEDILAGGTQYF
j_gene: TRBJ2-3
v_gene: TRBV29-1
abundance: NA
d_gene: TRBD2

CDR3nt: TGTGCCAGCTCCCCAATTAGAGACTACTCTGGAAACACCATATATTTT
CDR3aa: CASSPIRDYSGNTIYF
j_gene: TRBJ1-3
v_gene: TRBV18
abundance: NA
d_gene: NA

CDR3nt: TGTGCCAGCAGCCCCGACACCCTGAGCTCTGGGGCCAACGTCCTGACTTTC
CDR3aa: CASSPDTLSSGANVLTF
j_gene: TRBJ2-6
v_gene: TRBV7-9
abundance: NA
d_gene: NA

CDR3nt: TGCGCCAGCAGCCAAGGGGGCGGAGTTCACGGCACAGATACGCAGTATTTT
CDR3aa: CASSQGGGVHGTDTQYF
j_gene: TRBJ2-3
v_gene: TRBV4-3
abundance: NA
d_gene: NA

CDR3nt: TGTGCCAGCAGCTCGTTACAGGGTTCTGGGGCCAACGTCCTGACTTTC
CDR3aa: CASSSLQGSGANVLTF
j_gene: TRBJ2-6
v_gene: TRBV7-6
abundance: NA
d_gene: NA

CDR3nt: TGTGCCAGCAGTTTAACAGTAGCGAAGCACGAGCAGTACTTC
CDR3aa: CASSLTVAKHEQYF
j_gene: TRBJ2-7
v_gene: TRBV5-5
abundance: NA
d_gene: NA

CDR3nt: TGTGCCAGCAGTTTAACCCGTAGCACTTACGAGCAGTACTTC
CDR3aa: CASSLTRSTYEQYF
j_gene: TRBJ2-7
v_gene: TRBV28
abundance: NA
d_gene: NA

CDR3nt: TGTGCCTGGGCAGGAACACAGGGAAAACCCTACGAGCAGTACTTC
CDR3aa: CAWAGTQGKPYEQYF
j_gene: TRBJ2-7
v_gene: TRBV30
abundance: NA
d_gene: NA

CDR3nt: TGCAGCGTTCAGGTGGATACGCAGTATTTT
CDR3aa: CSVQVDTQYF
j_gene: TRBJ2-3
v_gene: TRBV29-1
abundance: NA
d_gene: NA

CDR3nt: TGTGCCAGCAGCTTGGGAGTTCTCTACGAGCAGTACTTC
CDR3aa: CASSLGVLYEQYF
j_gene: TRBJ2-7
v_gene: TRBV5-4
abundance: NA
d_gene: NA

CDR3nt: TGTGCCAGCAGTTACTCCTACAGGGTGGAGGATGGCTACACCTTC
CDR3aa: CASSYSYRVEDGYTF
j_gene: TRBJ1-2
v_gene: TRBV6-5
abundance: NA
d_gene: NA

CDR3nt: TGTGCCAGCAGCTTGGTCAGTACCGGGGAGCTGTTTTTT
CDR3aa: CASSLVSTGELFF
j_gene: TRBJ2-2
v_gene: TRBV5-4
abundance: few
d_gene: NA

CDR3nt: TGTGCCAGCTCACCTGCCGGGACAGGGGCAAACGAGCAGTACTTC
CDR3aa: CASSPAGTGANEQYF
j_gene: TRBJ2-7
v_gene: TRBV18
abundance: NA
d_gene: TRBD1

CDR3nt: TGTGCCAGCAGCGTAGACGGCGGGAGCTCCTACGAGCAGTACTTC
CDR3aa: CASSVDGGSSYEQYF
j_gene: TRBJ2-7
v_gene: TRBV9
abundance: once
d_gene: TRBD2

CDR3nt: TGTGCCAGCAGCGCAGGGGGGCCCCACGAGCAGTACTTC
CDR3aa: CASSAGGPHEQYF
j_gene: TRBJ2-7
v_gene: TRBV9
abundance: NA
d_gene: NA

CDR3nt: TGCGCCAGCAGCCAAGCAACGGTGGGCAGGGGGCGCGGTTCTGGGGCCAACGTCCTGACTTTC
CDR3aa: CASSQATVGRGRGSGANVLTF
j_gene: TRBJ2-6
v_gene: TRBV4-1
abundance: NA
d_gene: TRBD1

CDR3nt: TGTGCCAGCAGTCCCCGGGACAGTGGCGGCTACACCTTC
CDR3aa: CASSPRDSGGYTF
j_gene: TRBJ1-2
v_gene: TRBV2
abundance: once
d_gene: TRBD1

CDR3nt: TGTGCCAGCAGCCAACAGGGTTGGGACAATGAGCAGTTCTTC
CDR3aa: CASSQQGWDNEQFF
j_gene: TRBJ2-1
v_gene: TRBV14
abundance: NA
d_gene: NA

CDR3nt: TGTGCCGGCGCTACACTTAGCGGGAGGAGAGGGGAGCAGTACTTC
CDR3aa: CAGATLSGRRGEQYF
j_gene: TRBJ2-7
v_gene: TRBV28
abundance: NA
d_gene: TRBD2

CDR3nt: TGTGCCAGCAGCTCCTTGTTTGGGGCAACTGAAGCTTTCTTT
CDR3aa: CASSSLFGATEAFF
j_gene: TRBJ1-1
v_gene: TRBV11-2
abundance: NA
d_gene: NA

CDR3nt: TGCAGCGTTGTAGGAGGATACGAGCAGTACTTC
CDR3aa: CSVVGGYEQYF
j_gene: TRBJ2-7
v_gene: TRBV29-1
abundance: NA
d_gene: NA

CDR3nt: TGCAGCGTTGAATCACTCTACGAGCAGTACTTC
CDR3aa: CSVESLYEQYF
j_gene: TRBJ2-7
v_gene: TRBV29-1
abundance: NA
d_gene: NA

CDR3nt: TGTGCCAGCAGCTACGGGACAGGGAGCGACGAGCAGTACTTC
CDR3aa: CASSYGTGSDEQYF
j_gene: TRBJ2-7
v_gene: TRBV5-4
abundance: NA
d_gene: TRBD1

CDR3nt: TGTGCCAGCAGTTCGCCCTGGGGGCCAGATACGCAGTATTTT
CDR3aa: CASSSPWGPDTQYF
j_gene: TRBJ2-3
v_gene: TRBV6-6
abundance: NA
d_gene: NA

CDR3nt: TGTGCCAGCTCAAGAGCTAACACCGGGGAGCTGTTTTTT
CDR3aa: CASSRANTGELFF
j_gene: TRBJ2-2
v_gene: TRBV18
abundance: NA
d_gene: NA

CDR3nt: TGTGCCAGCAGCTTATCGGACAGCGGAGGAAACACCATATATTTT
CDR3aa: CASSLSDSGGNTIYF
j_gene: TRBJ1-3
v_gene: TRBV11-2
abundance: NA
d_gene: NA

CDR3nt: TGTGCCAGCAGTTTATGGACAGGCCCCTCTGGAAACACCATATATTTT
CDR3aa: CASSLWTGPSGNTIYF
j_gene: TRBJ1-3
v_gene: TRBV28
abundance: NA
d_gene: NA

CDR3nt: TGCGCCAGCAGCGCCGGACAGTTTGGAACTAATGAAAAACTGTTTTTT
CDR3aa: CASSAGQFGTNEKLFF
j_gene: TRBJ1-4
v_gene: TRBV5-1
abundance: NA
d_gene: NA

CDR3nt: TGTGCCAGCAGTCGGGACAGGAATGAAAAACTGTTTTTT
CDR3aa: CASSRDRNEKLFF
j_gene: TRBJ1-4
v_gene: TRBV2
abundance: NA
d_gene: TRBD1

CDR3nt: TGTGCCAGCTCCCAGGGTGGATTTACCGGGGAGCTGTTTTTT
CDR3aa: CASSQGGFTGELFF
j_gene: TRBJ2-2
v_gene: TRBV2
abundance: NA
d_gene: NA

CDR3nt: TGCGCCAGCAGCCTCCTTGGTTCGGGAGGGCCCTACGAGCAGTACTTC
CDR3aa: CASSLLGSGGPYEQYF
j_gene: TRBJ2-7
v_gene: TRBV4-1
abundance: NA
d_gene: TRBD2

CDR3nt: TGTGCCTGGAGTGTCATTGAAACTAGCACAGATACGCAGTATTTT
CDR3aa: CAWSVIETSTDTQYF
j_gene: TRBJ2-3
v_gene: TRBV30
abundance: once
d_gene: NA

CDR3nt: TGTGCCAGCAGTTTGTTCGGTGGAGACAATCAGCCCCAGCATTTT
CDR3aa: CASSLFGGDNQPQHF
j_gene: TRBJ1-5
v_gene: TRBV27
abundance: once
d_gene: NA

CDR3nt: TGTGCCAGCAAAGCAGGGGGTACTGGAAACACCATATATTTT
CDR3aa: CASKAGGTGNTIYF
j_gene: TRBJ1-3
v_gene: TRBV6-6
abundance: NA
d_gene: TRBD1

CDR3nt: TGTGCCAGCGGTACCGGATCGGGAGCCTACAATGAGCAGTTCTTC
CDR3aa: CASGTGSGAYNEQFF
j_gene: TRBJ2-1
v_gene: TRBV6-5
abundance: NA
d_gene: NA

CDR3nt: TGCAGCGTTGAGTGGCTGGGGGCGCTGGAGACCCAGTACTTC
CDR3aa: CSVEWLGALETQYF
j_gene: TRBJ2-5
v_gene: TRBV29-1
abundance: NA
d_gene: NA